Each of the 13 T cell receptor beta chains below was sequenced from the same sample in a study of somatic mutations in cytotoxic T cells in rheumatoid arthritis (dated by TCRdb to between 2016 and 2019). The library was prepared using the immunoSEQ multiplex PCR assay. TCRdb stores this immuneACCESS table with in-frame sequences only. Part of the clones is absent; in the studies checked, under half of the shortfall reflects unresolved V genes, and no reason is known for the rest. The table for this sample lists 9,000 to 15,000 clones; roughly four fifths of them were counted only once. Of the sample, approximately 10% is held by the ten largest clones. The material sequenced was CD8+ T cells sorted from blood. These receptors were taken from a woman between 35 and 50 years old in good health.

This clone was detected only once. This chain links TRBV5-5 with TRBJ1-2; 9 positions agree with TRBD1. Germline values: CDR1 SGHKS, CDR2 YYEKEE (reference sequence). CDR3 length: 14 amino acids. The ends lost 4 bases at V and 2 bases at J; junction bases unmatched: 3. The CDR3: CASSPGQGNYGYTF. The CDR3 DNA reads TGTGCCAGCAGCCCCGGACAGGGGAACTATGGCTACACCTTC.

V usage is TRBV7-3 and J usage is TRBJ1-1, with D possibly being TRBD1 (6 bases). CDR1 is SGHTA, CDR2 FQGTGA, per germline. The V gene lost 5 bases and the J gene lost 1 base, with 11 bases spanning the gap. The length of the CDR3 is 14 residues. CDR3 in amino acids: CASSGGGENTEAFF. The DNA for the CDR3 is TGTGCCAGCAGCGGGGGGGGCGAGAACACTGAAGCTTTCTTT. The whole variable domain, filled in from reference TRBV7-3 and TRBJ1-1, reads GAGVSQTPSNKVTEKGKYVELRCDPISGHTALYWYRQSLGQGPEFLIYFQGTGAADDSGLPNDRFFAVRPEGSVSTLKIQRTERGDSAVYLCASSGGGENTEAFFGQGTRLTVV.

V usage is TRBV7-6 and J usage is TRBJ2-1, with D tentatively TRBD1 (6 bases). The V end was cut by 6 bases, the J end by 0 bases, with 12 bases between. The CDR3 has 15 amino acids. The germline CDR1 and CDR2 sequences are SGHVS and FNYEAQ. CDR3: CASRRQDSSYNEQFF. CDR3 bases: TGTGCCAGCAGACGACAGGATAGCTCCTACAATGAGCAGTTCTTC.

This clone was seen only once. This chain connects TRBV11-2 to TRBJ2-7; D is perhaps TRBD1 or TRBD2 (5 bases each). Germline V gene data show CDR1 as SGHAT and CDR2 as FQNNGV. The CDR3 covers 13 residues. V lost 5 bases, J lost 6 bases, and 14 bases lay in between. DNA of the CDR3: TGTGCCAGCAGCGCCGGGGCGAGGGGCGAGCAGTACGTC. It is translated as CASSAGARGEQYV.

This clone was recorded only once. V and J are TRBV4-1 and TRBJ2-7, with 10 bases that match TRBD2. CDR1 and CDR2 from the germline V gene are MGHRA and YSYEKL. This CDR3 comprises 16 residues. Germline trimming cut 0 bases from V and 4 bases from J; bases unmatched to any gene: 6. The CDR3: CASSQEGGLAVYEQYF. The CDR3 DNA sequence: TGCGCCAGCAGCCAAGAGGGTGGACTAGCGGTATACGAGCAGTACTTC.

V gene TRBV7-6 combines with J gene TRBJ2-6; D might be TRBD1 (5 bases). CDR1 and CDR2 (germline): SGHVS, FNYEAQ. V gave up 0 bases and J gave up 0 bases, with 9 bases separating them. The CDR3 is 17 amino acids. Here the CDR3 DNA reads TGTGCCAGCAGCTTAGCGGGGCCGATCTCTGGGGCCAACGTCCTGACTTTC. This translates into CASSLAGPISGANVLTF.

The CDR3 nucleotides are TGTGCCAGCAGCTTAGACGGCTATCAGCCCCAGCATTTT. Encoded protein: CASSLDGYQPQHF. The chain joins TRBV7-6 to TRBJ1-5; D ambiguous. V dropped 1 base and J dropped 5 bases, with 6 bases sitting between them. The germline gives CDR1 SGHVS, CDR2 FNYEAQ. This CDR3 spans 13 amino acids.

This clone was found a few times. The chain couples TRBV29-1 to TRBJ2-1, with 7 bases lining up with TRBD2. The CDR3 length is 15 residues. The V segment lost 0 bases and the J segment 1 base; nucleotides outside the gene matches: 3. CDR1 and CDR2 from the germline V gene are SQVTM and ANQGSEA. DNA for the CDR3: TGCAGCGTTGAAGATGGGGGGGGGTCCTACAATGAGCAGTTCTTC. This gives the protein CSVEDGGGSYNEQFF.

This rearrangement joins TRBV28 to TRBJ2-1; 7 nucleotides agree with TRBD2. Losses at the gene ends were 6 bases for V and 1 base for J; bases not matched to a gene: 3. The CDR3 covers 14 residues. Germline V gene data show CDR1 as MDHEN and CDR2 as SYDVKM. The CDR3 reads CASSASGSYNEQFF. DNA of the CDR3: TGTGCCAGCAGCGCTAGCGGATCCTACAATGAGCAGTTCTTC. Combining the CDR3 with reference TRBV28 and TRBJ2-1 gives the whole variable domain DVKVTQSSRYLVKRTGEKVFLECVQDMDHENMFWYRQDPGLGLRLIYFSYDVKMKEKGDIPEGYSVSREKKERFSLILESASTNQTSMYLCASSASGSYNEQFFGPGTRLTVL.

The chain uses TRBV10-3 and TRBJ1-1; 9 positions match TRBD1. The J segment lost 3 bases and the V segment lost 7 bases, leaving 6 bases of the junction unmatched. The germline CDR1 and CDR2 sequences are ENHRY and SYGVKD. This CDR3 region has 14 residues. CDR3: CAITRQGVDTEAFF. The CDR3 nucleotides read TGTGCCATCACCCGACAGGGGGTTGACACTGAAGCTTTCTTT.

The chain carries TRBV5-6 and TRBJ2-1, with 8 bases lining up with TRBD2. V trimming: 7 bases; J trimming: 10 bases; junction bases outside the gene matches: 13. The germline V gene encodes CDR1 SGHDT and CDR2 YYEEEE. The CDR3 sequence is 14 residues long. The CDR3 loop is CASWKAGAFGEQFF. The CDR3 nucleotides are TGTGCCAGCTGGAAAGCGGGGGCCTTCGGAGAGCAGTTCTTC.

The chain employs TRBV7-9 and TRBJ1-1; D is unresolved. Germline V lookup: CDR1 SEHNR, CDR2 FQNEAQ (reference sequence). Trimming removed 5 bases from V and 1 base from J, with 11 bases in between. The CDR3 runs to 14 residues. The CDR3 protein is CASSPTQPNTEAFF. CDR3 in DNA: TGTGCCAGCAGCCCCACCCAACCGAACACTGAAGCTTTCTTT.

This chain uses TRBV13 with TRBJ2-5, with TRBD2 identical over 9 bases. The CDR3 is 14 residues long. The J segment lost 2 bases and the V segment lost 2 bases, leaving 0 bases of the junction unmatched. Germline V gives CDR1 PRHDT, CDR2 FYEKMQ (reference sequence). The CDR3 bases are TGTGCCAGCAGCTTAAGCGGGAGGCAAGAGACCCAGTACTTC. This sequence encodes CASSLSGRQETQYF.